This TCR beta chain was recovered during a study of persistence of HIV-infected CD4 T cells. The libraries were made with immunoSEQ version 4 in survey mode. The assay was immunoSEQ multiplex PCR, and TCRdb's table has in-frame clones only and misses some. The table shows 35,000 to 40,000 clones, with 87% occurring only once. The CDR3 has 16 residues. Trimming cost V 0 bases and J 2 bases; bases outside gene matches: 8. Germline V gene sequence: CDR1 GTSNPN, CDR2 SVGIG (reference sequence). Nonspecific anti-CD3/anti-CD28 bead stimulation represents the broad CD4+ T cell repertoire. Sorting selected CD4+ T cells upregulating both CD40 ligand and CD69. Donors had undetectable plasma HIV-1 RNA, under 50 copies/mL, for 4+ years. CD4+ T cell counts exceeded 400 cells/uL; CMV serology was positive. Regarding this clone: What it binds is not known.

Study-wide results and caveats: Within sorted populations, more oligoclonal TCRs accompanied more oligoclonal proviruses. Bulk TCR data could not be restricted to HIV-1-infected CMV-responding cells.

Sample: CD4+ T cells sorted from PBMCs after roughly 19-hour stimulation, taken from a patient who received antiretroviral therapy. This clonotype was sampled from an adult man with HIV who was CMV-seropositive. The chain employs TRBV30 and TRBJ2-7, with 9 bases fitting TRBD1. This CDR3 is CAWSVPRTGATYEQYF. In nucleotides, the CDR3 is TGTGCCTGGAGTGTTCCCCGGACAGGGGCGACCTACGAGCAGTACTTC.